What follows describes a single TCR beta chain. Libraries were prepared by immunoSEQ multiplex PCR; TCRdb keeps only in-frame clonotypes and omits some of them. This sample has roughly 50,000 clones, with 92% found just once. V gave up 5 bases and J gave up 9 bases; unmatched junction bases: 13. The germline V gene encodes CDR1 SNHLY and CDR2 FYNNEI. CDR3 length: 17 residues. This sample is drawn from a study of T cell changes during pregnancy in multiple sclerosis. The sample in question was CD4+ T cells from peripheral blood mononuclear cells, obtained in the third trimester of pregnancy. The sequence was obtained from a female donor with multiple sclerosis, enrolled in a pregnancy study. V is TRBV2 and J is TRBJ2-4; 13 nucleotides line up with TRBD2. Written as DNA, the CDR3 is TGTGCCAGCAGTCCGCCTTCCACTAGCGGGAGGGCCGGCATTCAGTACTTC. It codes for CASSPPSTSGRAGIQYF.